The 5 T cell receptor beta chains reported below all come from one sample, sequenced in a study of shared clonotypes between healthy human individuals. Sequencing used immunoSEQ multiplex PCR; TCRdb keeps in-frame clones, though not all of them. The sample holds 900,000 to 1,200,000 clones; around 78% are singletons and the top ten take roughly 0.62%. Sequencing input: memory CD4+ T cells from PBMCs. The subset here: CD45RA-negative fraction. The origin of the receptors is a man between 18 and 29 years old in good health. Some clones in this sample may be carry-over from other donors' samples.

This chain uses TRBV6-5 with TRBJ2-7, with D possibly TRBD1 on 6 matching bases. Germline assignment: CDR1 MNHEY and CDR2 SVGAGI. The CDR3 is made up of 14 amino acids. The V end was cut by 3 bases, the J end by 4 bases, with 13 bases between. CDR3 residues: CASSYIGGTYEQYF. The CDR3 DNA follows: TGTGCCAGCAGTTATATAGGGGGAACATACGAGCAGTACTTC.

This clone turned up a few times. The V gene is TRBV9, the J gene TRBJ1-1, with a possible D match to TRBD1 (5 bases). V lost 0 bases and J 6 bases, leaving 15 bases between the germline ends. The germline CDR1 and CDR2 sequences are SGDLS and YYNGEE. CDR3 size: 15 residues. Written as DNA, the CDR3 is TGTGCCAGCAGCGTAGCTACAGGCCCAGGCTCTGAAGCTTTCTTT. As protein: CASSVATGPGSEAFF.

This clone is a singleton in its sample. CDR3: CASRGMASYNEQFF. The CDR3, as DNA: TGTGCCAGCAGGGGGATGGCCTCCTACAATGAGCAGTTCTTC. This chain links TRBV2 with TRBJ2-1; D uncertain. The CDR3 is 14 residues long. V was pared by 6 bases and J by 0 bases, with 9 bases between. Germline values: CDR1 SNHLY, CDR2 FYNNEI.

The CDR3 loop reads CASSGSGRSPYEQYF. DNA for the CDR3: TGTGCCAGCAGTGGTAGCGGGAGGTCCCCCTACGAGCAGTACTTC. The gene calls are TRBV6-1 and TRBJ2-7; TRBD2 matches 10 bases. The CDR3 runs 15 residues. Per germline, CDR1 MNHNS and CDR2 SASEGT. The trim removed 4 bases at V and 2 bases at J, leaving 5 bases unmatched.

The chain uses TRBV11-2 and TRBJ1-1; a weak D match, TRBD1 (6 bases). There are 15 residues in the CDR3. V shed 6 bases and J shed 13 bases, with 27 bases lying between them. In germline, CDR1 is SGHAT, CDR2 FQNNGV. Here the CDR3 DNA reads TGTGCCAGCAGTCTACGAACCGGGACACAAAGGAGGGTTTTCTTT. It specifies CASSLRTGTQRRVFF.